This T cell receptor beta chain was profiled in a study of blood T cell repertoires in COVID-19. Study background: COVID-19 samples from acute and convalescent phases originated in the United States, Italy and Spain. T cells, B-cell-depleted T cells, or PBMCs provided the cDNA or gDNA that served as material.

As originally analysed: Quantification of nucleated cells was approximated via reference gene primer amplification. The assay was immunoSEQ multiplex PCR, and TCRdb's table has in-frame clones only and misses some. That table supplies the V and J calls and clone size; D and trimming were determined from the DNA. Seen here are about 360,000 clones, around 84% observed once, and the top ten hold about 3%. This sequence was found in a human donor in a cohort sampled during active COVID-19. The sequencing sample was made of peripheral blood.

DNA of the CDR3: TGTGCCAGCAGCTTGGTCCCAGGGCCAGATACGCAGTATTTT. It specifies CASSLVPGPDTQYF. The chain combines TRBV5-5 with TRBJ2-3; a possible D gene is TRBD1 (5 bases). Trimming took 0 bases from V and 4 from J, leaving 9 bases between them. Germline CDR1 SGHKS, CDR2 YYEKEE (reference sequence). This CDR3 has 14 residues.